This TCR beta chain was observed in a study of T-cell reconstitution after alpha-beta-depleted transplantation in children. The study, taken as a whole, reports: Several patients had high TCRbeta diversity at day 60; it came from surviving recipient T cells and thymic progenitors. Reports say that about two months after transplant, the alpha-beta T cells came out of several hundred graft clones that had expanded. Newly generated T cells supplied most T-cell counts and diversity one year post-transplant.

The CDR3 spans 12 residues. The germline CDR1 and CDR2 sequences are ENHRY and SYGVKD. V lost 10 bases and J lost 4, with 12 bases in between. This clonotype was picked up a small number of times. Antigen unknown. This sample's TCRbeta library carried unique molecular identifier barcodes. MiXCR, applied by TCRdb to the PCR reads, yields one record per CDR3 protein. The profile covers just over 950,000 distinct CDR3 sequences, with under 30% appearing a single time and around 30% taken by the ten largest. The sequence was collected from a boy younger than two who had a stem cell transplant for SCID, so the T cells may come from the graft donor. The material sequenced was PBMCs, mostly from graft donor cells, taken 360 days after TCRalphabeta/CD19-depleted stem cell transplant. The genes are TRBV10-3 and TRBJ2-3; TRBD1 is a possible D gene (5 bases). The CDR3: CATRIRADTQYF. CDR3 nucleotides: TGTGCCACGCGGATCAGGGCAGATACGCAGTATTTT.